The 14 T cell receptor beta chains presented below share a single source sample, sequenced in a study of shared clonotypes between healthy human individuals. Measured with immunoSEQ multiplex PCR; TCRdb has only the in-frame clones, and not every one. This sample has about 2.4 million clones; more than 80% occur once, and the top ten carry 0.13% to 0.15%. The specimen was naive CD4+ T cells sorted from blood. As to subset: CD45RA+ positively selected. The receptors were sampled from a man aged 18 to 30 in good health.

V is TRBV11-2 and J is TRBJ2-7; D may correspond to TRBD1 or TRBD2 (5 bases each). Germline CDR1 SGHAT, CDR2 FQNNGV. CDR3 size: 14 residues. Trimming shortened V by 5 bases and J by 4 bases, and 15 bases separated the two germline ends. The CDR3 DNA follows: TGTGCCAGCAGCCCGCTCCCGGGGACGTACGAGCAGTACTTC. This gives the protein CASSPLPGTYEQYF.

This clone has just one count. The chain carries TRBV5-1 and TRBJ2-7; D might be TRBD1 or TRBD2, each matching 7 bases. Trimming removed 1 base from V and 5 bases from J, with 13 bases in between. The CDR3 loop spans 14 amino acids. Germline V gene sequence: CDR1 SGHRS, CDR2 YFSETQ. CDR3 bases: TGCGCCAGCAGCTTGATTCCAGGGGGGGACGAGCAGTACTTC. Translation gives CASSLIPGGDEQYF.

Comments on this clone: Other nucleotide sequences in the sample specify the same CDR3. The chain links TRBV10-3 to TRBJ1-3, with D uncertain. This CDR3 contains 15 residues. Trimming stripped 2 bases from V and 1 base from J, with 9 bases between. Germline V gene data show CDR1 as ENHRY and CDR2 as SYGVKD. For the CDR3, the DNA is TGTGCCATCAGTGAGCTCGCGGGGTCTGGAAACACCATATATTTT. This codes for CAISELAGSGNTIYF.

J is TRBJ1-6 and V is TRBV28; weak D call: TRBD1 (6 bases). Germline CDR1 and CDR2: MDHEN and SYDVKM. V was cut by 5 bases and J by 8 bases, with 13 bases left in between. There are 14 residues in the CDR3. CDR3 residues: CASSLGGRDSPLHF. Here the CDR3 DNA reads TGTGCCAGCAGTCTAGGGGGGCGGGATTCACCCCTCCACTTT.

The chain employs TRBV7-9 and TRBJ2-5, with D possibly matching TRBD2 (6 bases). The germline V gene encodes CDR1 SEHNR and CDR2 FQNEAQ (reference sequence). The CDR3 has 14 amino acids. The V end was cut by 4 bases, the J end by 9 bases, with 18 bases between. The CDR3 DNA is TGTGCCAGCAGCTCGCGCGGACTACCCGGGGCCCAGTACTTC. As protein: CASSSRGLPGAQYF.

The chain uses TRBV5-5 and TRBJ2-7; D unresolved. The V end lost 4 bases, the J end lost 3 bases, and 14 bases lay between the germline ends. The CDR3 length is 14 residues. Germline loops: CDR1 SGHKS, CDR2 YYEKEE (reference sequence). Here the CDR3 DNA reads TGTGCCAGCAGCACTATATCCGTCAGCTACGAGCAGTACTTC. The encoded protein is CASSTISVSYEQYF.

V gene TRBV7-9 combines with J gene TRBJ2-1; D might be TRBD2 (6 bases). V shed 5 bases and J shed 5 bases, with 19 bases lying between them. CDR3 length: 16 residues. Germline V CDR1 and CDR2: SEHNR, FQNEAQ (reference sequence). Here the CDR3 DNA reads TGTGCCAGCAGCAAATCCGGCTTACCGGGAGACAATGAGCAGTTCTTC. It specifies CASSKSGLPGDNEQFF.

This clone was counted once. The rearrangement joins TRBV19 to TRBJ1-2; a weak D match, TRBD1 (5 bases). V was clipped by 3 bases and J by 2 bases, with 7 bases between them. The CDR3 runs to 13 residues. Germline loops: CDR1 LNHDA, CDR2 SQIVND (reference sequence). The CDR3, as DNA: TGTGCCAGTAGTATGAACAGGAACTATGGCTACACCTTC. It specifies CASSMNRNYGYTF.

V gene TRBV7-2 combines with J gene TRBJ2-7, with 12 bases fitting TRBD2. Germline trimming cut 5 bases from V and 6 bases from J; bases unmatched to any gene: 8. This CDR3 comprises 15 residues. Germline V lookup: CDR1 SGHTA, CDR2 FQGNSA. The CDR3 loop reads CASSASGRALGEQYF. The DNA of the CDR3 is TGTGCCAGCAGCGCTAGCGGGAGGGCCCTCGGCGAGCAGTACTTC.

This chain connects TRBV10-1 to TRBJ2-3; D might be TRBD2 (6 bases). With 4 bases removed from V and 1 base from J, the gap between germline ends came to 15 bases. Germline V gene data show CDR1 as WNHNN and CDR2 as SYGVQD (reference sequence). CDR3 length equals 16 residues. The DNA for the CDR3 is TGCGCCAGCAGTGGTGGGGGGTACGGGGGCACAGATACGCAGTATTTT. It is translated as CASSGGGYGGTDTQYF.

The chain has TRBV18 and TRBJ1-4; 7 bases are shared with TRBD1. The germline V gene encodes CDR1 KGHSH and CDR2 LQKENI. CDR3 length: 16 amino acids. Losses at the gene ends were 3 bases for V and 8 bases for J; bases not matched to a gene: 12. CDR3: CASSPRLQGTQEKLFF. CDR3 bases: TGTGCCAGCTCACCGCGCCTACAGGGGACGCAGGAAAAACTGTTTTTT.

Turning to this clone: Other nucleotide sequences from this sample produce the same CDR3. The chain is built from TRBV30 and TRBJ2-3; D is uncertain. The V gene's germline CDR1 is GTSNPN and CDR2 SVGIG (reference sequence). The ends were cut back, 3 bases at V and 0 bases at J, with 7 bases in the middle. This CDR3 contains 13 residues. CDR3 amino acids: CAWRGGSTDTQYF. As DNA, the CDR3 is TGTGCCTGGAGGGGCGGAAGCACAGATACGCAGTATTTT.

The chain couples TRBV6-1 to TRBJ2-7; TRBD2 matches 9 bases. V trimming: 2 bases; J trimming: 4 bases; junction bases outside the gene matches: 9. The CDR3 runs to 16 residues. Germline CDR1 reads MNHNS; CDR2 reads SASEGT. The CDR3 loop is CASSESPGTSIYEQYF. The DNA of the CDR3 is TGTGCCAGCAGTGAATCCCCGGGGACTAGCATTTACGAGCAGTACTTC.

Remarks on this clone: Other DNA variants within this sample encode the same CDR3. V gene TRBV28 combines with J gene TRBJ1-1, with 10 nucleotides matching TRBD1. The CDR3 length is 14 residues. Germline V lookup: CDR1 MDHEN, CDR2 SYDVKM. The V and J ends lost 3 bases and 5 bases, in that order; junction bases with no gene match: 3. CDR3: CASSLRTGGTEAFF. The DNA of the CDR3 is TGTGCCAGCAGTTTGAGGACAGGGGGGACTGAAGCTTTCTTT.